The 13 T cell receptor beta chains in this list originate from one sample, sequenced in a study of T cells in narcolepsy. Sequencing used immunoSEQ multiplex PCR; TCRdb keeps in-frame clones, though not all of them. The table records around 34,000 clones, roughly three quarters of them present only once. Sequencing was performed on memory (CD45RA-) CD4+ T cells from blood. These receptors came from a human donor in good health.

This rearrangement joins TRBV5-4 to TRBJ1-5; D may be TRBD1 (5 bases). Trimming removed 0 bases at V and 6 bases at J, with 13 bases between. This CDR3 is 15 amino acids long. The V gene's germline CDR1 is SGHNT and CDR2 YYREEE (reference sequence). Here the CDR3 reads CASSLDQGMGQPQHF. The DNA for the CDR3 is TGTGCCAGCAGCTTGGACCAGGGAATGGGTCAGCCCCAGCATTTT.

J is TRBJ1-1 and V is TRBV5-1, with D possibly being TRBD1 (6 bases). V was trimmed by 4 bases and J by 6 bases, leaving 19 bases between them. Germline V lookup: CDR1 SGHRS, CDR2 YFSETQ. CDR3 length: 15 residues. The CDR3 nucleotides read TGCGCCAGCAGCCCCGACCCCAGGGGCAAATCTGAAGCTTTCTTT. This codes for CASSPDPRGKSEAFF.

The chain combines TRBV11-3 with TRBJ2-3, with D tentatively TRBD2 (6 bases). The V gene lost 1 base and the J gene lost 9 bases, with 17 bases spanning the gap. The CDR3 runs 15 residues. Germline loops: CDR1 SGHNT, CDR2 YENEEA. This CDR3 is CASSLAAGLPDTQYF. CDR3 coding DNA: TGTGCCAGCAGCTTAGCGGCGGGGCTGCCTGACACGCAGTATTTT.

The rearrangement joins TRBV5-1 to TRBJ2-2, with 7 bases aligning to TRBD1. The CDR3 is 14 amino acids. Germline V gene lookup returns CDR1 SGHRS and CDR2 YFSETQ. The V and J ends lost 7 bases and 3 bases, in that order; junction bases with no gene match: 6. This CDR3 is CASGKGQDTGELFF. CDR3 in DNA: TGCGCCAGCGGAAAAGGACAGGACACCGGGGAGCTGTTTTTT.

This sequence joins TRBV19 and TRBJ2-5; TRBD1 agrees at 10 bases. The CDR3 contains 17 residues. Germline V gene lookup returns CDR1 LNHDA and CDR2 SQIVND (reference sequence). V dropped 5 bases and J dropped 4; count of bases not matched to a gene: 13. The CDR3 region is CASSAGTGARVGETQYF. CDR3 sequence (DNA): TGTGCCAGTAGTGCCGGGACAGGGGCCCGAGTGGGAGAGACCCAGTACTTC.

The gene calls are TRBV11-2 and TRBJ2-2; TRBD2 is a possible D gene (6 bases). Germline V gene lookup returns CDR1 SGHAT and CDR2 FQNNGV. V dropped 4 bases and J dropped 4 bases, with 25 bases sitting between them. This CDR3 is 19 amino acids long. The CDR3 DNA reads TGTGCCAGCAGCTCACGCCGGTGGGGGGAGGCTCAATTCACCGGGGAGCTGTTTTTT. Translated, it gives CASSSRRWGEAQFTGELFF.

The chain carries TRBV18 and TRBJ1-3, with a tentative D call TRBD1 (5 bases). The germline V and J ends were trimmed by 3 bases and 0 bases, with 9 bases remaining between them. The CDR3 loop spans 15 amino acids. Germline CDR1 and CDR2: KGHSH and LQKENI. The chain's CDR3 is CASSPQGTSGNTIYF. Written as DNA, the CDR3 is TGTGCCAGCTCACCGCAGGGTACCTCTGGAAACACCATATATTTT.

This chain joins TRBV5-1 and TRBJ2-3, with TRBD1 matching 10 bases. The ends lost 4 bases at V and 4 bases at J; junction bases unmatched: 6. Germline loops: CDR1 SGHRS, CDR2 YFSETQ. The CDR3 is 15 residues long. The CDR3 DNA sequence: TGCGCCAGCAGCACCGACAGGGGGCGAGCAGATACGCAGTATTTT. It encodes CASSTDRGRADTQYF.

The table lists this clone with a count of one. V gene TRBV27 combines with J gene TRBJ2-3, with a weak D call TRBD2 (6 bases). The length of the CDR3 is 16 residues. The germline V gene encodes CDR1 MNHEY and CDR2 SMNVEV (reference sequence). Deletions cut 8 bases from V and 6 bases from J, with 24 bases between. CDR3 DNA sequence: TGTGCCAGCGGAAAAGCCGAGGGGCGGGGAGGCGATACGCAGTATTTT. Protein product: CASGKAEGRGGDTQYF.

V usage is TRBV5-1 and J usage is TRBJ1-2; D is unresolved. The CDR3 loop spans 13 amino acids. Trimming left V 2 bases short and J 8 bases short, with 13 bases between. Germline V gene sequence: CDR1 SGHRS, CDR2 YFSETQ. The CDR3 region has the DNA TGCGCCAGCAGCTTCTCCGGGGAGGAAGGCTACACCTTC. Its protein product is CASSFSGEEGYTF. Together with reference TRBV5-1 and TRBJ1-2, the CDR3 gives the full variable domain: KAGVTQTPRYLIKTRGQQVTLSCSPISGHRSVSWYQQTPGQGLQFLFEYFSETQRNKGNFPGRFSGRQFSNSRSEMNVSTLELGDSALYLCASSFSGEEGYTFGSGTRLTVV.

This chain's CDR3 is CAWSVHGYGVYGYTF. The CDR3 DNA reads TGTGCCTGGAGTGTACACGGGTACGGCGTATATGGCTACACCTTC. The chain recombines TRBV30 with TRBJ1-2; no firm D call. In germline, CDR1 is GTSNPN, CDR2 SVGIG (reference sequence). This CDR3 is 15 amino acids long. V was cut by 0 bases and J by 5 bases, with 16 bases left in between.

This clone has only one observation. The chain links TRBV18 to TRBJ2-7; 9 positions agree with TRBD1. With V trimmed by 3 bases and J by 6 bases, 6 bases remained unmatched. In germline, CDR1 is KGHSH, CDR2 LQKENI. The CDR3 has 14 amino acids. CDR3 sequence (DNA): TGTGCCAGCTCACCCGCCGGGACAGGGTTCGAGCAGTACTTC. Its translation: CASSPAGTGFEQYF.

The chain joins TRBV6-5 to TRBJ2-5, with 9 nucleotides matching TRBD1. This CDR3 has 15 residues. V lost 6 bases to trimming and J lost 5 bases; unmatched junction nucleotides: 10. CDR1 is MNHEY, CDR2 SVGAGI, per germline. The CDR3: CASRPYRGLGETQYF. In DNA form, the CDR3 reads TGTGCCAGCAGACCCTACAGGGGGCTAGGGGAGACCCAGTACTTC.